This T cell receptor beta chain was obtained from a study of CD8 T cells in Susac syndrome. CDR3 size: 11 residues. The germline V and J ends were trimmed by 3 bases and 3 bases, with 4 bases remaining between them. Germline CDR1 reads SGHRS; CDR2 reads YFSETQ. RNA in amounts of about 0.45 to 1 ug was reverse transcribed with random hexamers. TCR beta CDR3 was amplified by immunoSEQ multiplex PCR. This amplification extended across 54 Vbeta and 13 Jbeta segments. TCRdb processed the immunoSEQ multiplex PCR reads anew with MiXCR; each CDR3 protein has one entry. The table includes around 280,000 distinct CDR3 sequences, about 85% detected once.

The chain combines TRBV5-1 with TRBJ2-7; D uncertain. This TCR was recovered from a human donor with multiple sclerosis. Sequenced sample: CD8+ T cells from PBMCs. The CDR3 DNA sequence: TGCGCCAGCAGCTCGTTCTACGAGCAGTACTTC. Translating it yields CASSSFYEQYF. The variable domain in full, with the rest retrieved from reference TRBV5-1 and TRBJ2-7, is KAGVTQTPRYLIKTRGQQVTLSCSPISGHRSVSWYQQTPGQGLQFLFEYFSETQRNKGNFPGRFSGRQFSNSRSEMNVSTLELGDSALYLCASSSFYEQYFGPGTRLTVT.